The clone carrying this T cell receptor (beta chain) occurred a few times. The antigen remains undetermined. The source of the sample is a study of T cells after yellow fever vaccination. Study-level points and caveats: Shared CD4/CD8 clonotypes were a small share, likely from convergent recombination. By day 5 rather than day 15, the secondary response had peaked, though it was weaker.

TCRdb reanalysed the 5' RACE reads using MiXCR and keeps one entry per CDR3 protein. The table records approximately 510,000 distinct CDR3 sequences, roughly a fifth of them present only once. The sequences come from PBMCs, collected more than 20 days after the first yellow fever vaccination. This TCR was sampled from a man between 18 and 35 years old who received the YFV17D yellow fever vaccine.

CDR3 sequence reads: CASSYLYRGQETQYF. CDR3 nucleotides: TGTGCCAGCAGCTATCTCTACAGGGGGCAAGAGACCCAGTACTTC. J is TRBJ2-5 and V is TRBV25-1; 8 nucleotides agree with TRBD1. This CDR3 contains 15 residues. CDR1 is MGHDK, CDR2 SYGVNS, per germline. Unmatched junction bases numbered 8, after V lost 6 bases and J lost 2 bases. Looking up the rest from reference TRBV25-1 and TRBJ2-5 gives the full variable domain: EADIYQTPRYLVIGTGKKITLECSQTMGHDKMYWYQQDPGMELHLIHYSYGVNSTEKGDLSSESTVSRIRTEHFPLTLESARPSHTSQYLCASSYLYRGQETQYFGPGTRLLVL.